These T cell receptor beta chains were read from a single sample in a study of T cell changes during pregnancy in multiple sclerosis. Profiling relied on immunoSEQ multiplex PCR, and the TCRdb table lists in-frame clones only, not all of them. This sample carries around 60,000 clones, roughly 90% of them seen once, and the ten largest clones take around 2.5%. The sample was peripheral blood, taken in the second trimester of pregnancy. Receptor source: a female donor in good health, enrolled as a control in a pregnancy study. Both conserved end residues are part of each CDR3. D genes are given only for firm matches. A row's size may be missing; if present it is once, few, many or a size class.

j_gene	d_gene	abundance	len	v_gene	CDR3aa	CDR3nt
TRBJ2-5	TRBD1	-	14	TRBV7-8	CASSLVTGVETQYF	TGTGCCAGCAGCTTAGTCACAGGGGTGGAGACCCAGTACTTC
TRBJ2-1	-	-	16	TRBV7-2	CASSLVSGSIYNEQFF	TGTGCCAGCAGCTTAGTTTCCGGGAGTATCTACAATGAGCAGTTCTTC
TRBJ2-6	-	few	16	TRBV19	CASKPGRQAGANVLTF	TGTGCCAGCAAACCTGGGAGACAGGCTGGGGCCAACGTCCTGACTTTC
TRBJ2-1	TRBD2	once	19	TRBV16	CASSQSPQKSGRDYNEQFF	TGTGCCAGCAGCCAATCGCCCCAAAAGAGCGGGAGGGACTACAATGAGCAGTTCTTC
TRBJ2-5	-	-	15	TRBV4-3	CASSQGGGRGETQYF	TGCGCCAGCAGCCAAGGGGGGGGCCGGGGAGAGACCCAGTACTTC
TRBJ1-1	-	-	14	TRBV5-4	CASSLATVNTEAFF	TGTGCCAGCAGCTTGGCCACAGTAAACACTGAAGCTTTCTTT
TRBJ2-1	-	-	15	TRBV5-1	CASKPLGGAGNEQFF	TGCGCCAGCAAACCCCTGGGGGGAGCCGGGAATGAGCAGTTCTTC
TRBJ2-7	TRBD1	-	14	TRBV5-4	CASSPGTGDYEQYF	TGTGCCAGCAGCCCCGGGACAGGGGACTACGAGCAGTACTTC
TRBJ2-1	-	once	15	TRBV30	CASSKETAGYNEQFF	TGTGCCTCCTCGAAAGAGACCGCGGGGTACAATGAGCAGTTCTTC
TRBJ2-1	TRBD2	-	17	TRBV18	CASSHGLAGGYMDEQFF	TGTGCCAGCTCCCACGGACTAGCGGGAGGGTATATGGATGAGCAGTTCTTC
TRBJ2-3	TRBD2	-	16	TRBV18	CASSPPAGGATDTQYF	TGTGCCAGCTCACCCCCAGCGGGAGGGGCCACAGATACGCAGTATTTT
TRBJ2-3	TRBD2	-	15	TRBV18	CASSPTSGSPDTQYF	TGTGCCAGCTCTCCTACTAGCGGGAGTCCGGATACGCAGTATTTT
TRBJ2-1	TRBD2	-	17	TRBV9	CASSVAAGGPISNEQFF	TGTGCCAGCAGCGTAGCGGCGGGAGGCCCTATATCAAATGAGCAGTTCTTC
TRBJ2-7	TRBD1	-	13	TRBV5-6	CASSLQGAYEQYF	TGTGCCAGCAGCCTACAGGGGGCCTACGAGCAGTACTTC
TRBJ2-7	-	-	13	TRBV29-1	CSVRRGGQYEQYF	TGCAGCGTTCGGAGAGGGGGTCAGTACGAGCAGTACTTC
TRBJ1-2	-	-	13	TRBV13	CASSDRARYGYTF	TGTGCCAGCAGCGATAGAGCCCGCTATGGCTACACCTTC
TRBJ2-1	TRBD2	once	15	TRBV4-1	CASSEGGRRDNEQFF	TGCGCCAGCAGCGAAGGCGGGAGGAGGGACAATGAGCAGTTCTTC
TRBJ2-7	-	-	12	TRBV30	CAWSEQEYEQYF	TGTGCCTGGAGCGAACAGGAATACGAGCAGTACTTC
TRBJ1-1	-	-	13	TRBV30	CAWSRGSGNEAFF	TGTGCCTGGAGTAGGGGGTCGGGGAATGAAGCTTTCTTT
TRBJ2-2	-	-	21	TRBV5-3	CARRISTGDRDTSGGTGELFF	TGTGCCAGAAGAATTTCGACAGGGGACAGGGATACTAGCGGAGGCACCGGGGAGCTGTTTTTT
TRBJ2-1	-	-	14	TRBV27	CASSPWAQSNEQFF	TGTGCCAGCAGCCCATGGGCCCAATCAAATGAGCAGTTCTTC
TRBJ1-2	TRBD1	-	15	TRBV7-3	CASSPGTGANYGYTF	TGTGCCAGCAGCCCGGGGACAGGGGCTAATTATGGCTACACCTTC
TRBJ2-1	TRBD2	medium-sized	17	TRBV5-6	CASSSGTSGSSYNEQFF	TGTGCCAGCAGCTCCGGGACTAGCGGGAGCTCCTACAATGAGCAGTTCTTC
TRBJ1-4	-	once	15	TRBV6-5	CASSYQVATNEKLFF	TGTGCCAGCAGTTACCAGGTCGCAACTAATGAAAAACTGTTTTTT
TRBJ2-3	TRBD2	-	16	TRBV7-2	CASSLDLAGPRRGQYF	TGTGCCAGCAGCTTAGATCTAGCGGGCCCACGAAGGGGGCAGTATTTT
TRBJ2-7	-	-	14	TRBV11-2	CASSRIGQTYEQYF	TGTGCCAGCAGCCGAATAGGACAGACCTACGAGCAGTACTTC
TRBJ1-1	TRBD1	-	14	TRBV11-3	CASSWTGGSTEAFF	TGTGCCAGCAGCTGGACAGGGGGCAGTACTGAAGCTTTCTTT
TRBJ2-3	-	few	15	TRBV11-2	CASRTEGGIWDTQYF	TGTGCCAGCCGGACGGAGGGGGGGATTTGGGATACGCAGTATTTT
TRBJ2-6	-	-	17	TRBV7-3	CASSLQGGPSGANVLTF	TGTGCCAGCAGCTTGCAGGGAGGCCCCTCTGGGGCCAACGTCCTGACTTTC
TRBJ2-5	TRBD1	-	12	TRBV6-1	CASVTGGETQYF	TGTGCCAGCGTGACAGGGGGAGAGACCCAGTACTTC
TRBJ1-1	-	-	13	TRBV19	CATITQGNTEAFF	TGTGCCACTATAACGCAGGGAAACACTGAAGCTTTCTTT
TRBJ2-5	-	-	15	TRBV6-6	CASSYEGGLQETQYF	TGTGCCAGCAGTTACGAGGGGGGGCTTCAAGAGACCCAGTACTTC
TRBJ2-1	TRBD1	-	16	TRBV15	CATSRGRDRGWGEQFF	TGTGCCACCAGCAGAGGCAGGGACAGGGGATGGGGTGAGCAGTTCTTC
TRBJ2-3	-	-	11	TRBV2	CASSGETWENF	TGTGCCAGCAGTGGGGAGACTTGGGAGAATTTT
TRBJ1-3	TRBD1	-	21	TRBV9	CASSVGRIPPGQASSGNTIYF	TGTGCCAGCAGCGTAGGTAGGATCCCCCCGGGACAGGCCTCCTCTGGAAACACCATATATTTT
TRBJ1-4	-	-	13	TRBV13	CASSAGGSEKLFF	TGTGCCAGCAGCGCGGGGGGGAGTGAAAAACTGTTTTTT
TRBJ1-1	-	-	15	TRBV7-2	CASSLFFSEVAEAFF	TGTGCCAGCAGCTTATTCTTTAGTGAGGTGGCTGAAGCTTTCTTT
TRBJ1-2	TRBD1	-	13	TRBV19	CASSIGTAYGYTF	TGTGCCAGTAGTATCGGGACAGCCTATGGCTACACCTTC
TRBJ2-7	-	medium-sized	14	TRBV5-6	CASSLVGDGGGQYF	TGTGCCAGCAGCTTGGTTGGGGATGGGGGAGGGCAGTACTTC
TRBJ2-7	TRBD2	-	15	TRBV7-2	CASSYRTSKSYEQYF	TGTGCCAGCAGCTATCGGACTAGTAAGTCCTACGAGCAGTACTTC
TRBJ2-5	TRBD1	once	15	TRBV7-8	CASSDRQGAQETQYF	TGTGCCAGCAGCGACCGACAGGGGGCCCAAGAGACCCAGTACTTC
TRBJ1-1	TRBD1	-	16	TRBV19	CANPQTGKEPRTEAFF	TGTGCCAACCCGCAGACAGGGAAGGAGCCTCGGACTGAAGCTTTCTTT
TRBJ2-4	-	-	16	TRBV6-5	CASSYGGGWAKNIQYF	TGTGCCAGCAGTTACGGTGGGGGGTGGGCCAAAAACATTCAGTACTTC
TRBJ1-2	TRBD1	-	16	TRBV12-5	CASGLVGTGDLYGYTF	TGTGCTAGTGGTTTGGTGGGGACAGGGGATCTATATGGCTACACCTTC
TRBJ2-6	-	-	15	TRBV7-2	CASSLPPPGANVLTF	TGTGCCAGCAGCTTACCTCCTCCGGGGGCCAACGTCCTGACTTTC